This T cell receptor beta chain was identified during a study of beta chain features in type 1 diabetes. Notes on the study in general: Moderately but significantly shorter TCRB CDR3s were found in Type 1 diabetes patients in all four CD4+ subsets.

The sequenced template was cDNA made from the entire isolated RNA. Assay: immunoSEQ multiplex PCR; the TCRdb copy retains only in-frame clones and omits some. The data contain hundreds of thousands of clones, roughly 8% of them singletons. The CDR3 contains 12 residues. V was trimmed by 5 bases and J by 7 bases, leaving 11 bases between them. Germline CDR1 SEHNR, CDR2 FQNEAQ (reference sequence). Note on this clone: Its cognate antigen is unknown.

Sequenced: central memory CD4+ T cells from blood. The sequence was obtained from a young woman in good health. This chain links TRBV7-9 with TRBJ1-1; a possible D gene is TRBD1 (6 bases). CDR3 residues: CASSPTGIEAFF. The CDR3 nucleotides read TGTGCCAGCAGCCCCACAGGGATTGAAGCTTTCTTT.